This TCR beta chain was obtained from a study of cytomegalovirus exposure and HLA in healthy donors. Study observations and caveats: Rarity held for most TCR sequences, but there were some public TCRs that occurred in many donors. Reportedly, cytomegalovirus status was diagnosed with high sensitivity and specificity. It was around 160 TCR beta chains that were listed as cytomegalovirus-associated.

Germline V CDR1 and CDR2: SGHRS, YFSETQ. This CDR3 contains 15 residues. The trim removed 0 bases at V and 7 bases at J, leaving 7 bases unmatched. This clone was observed a handful of times. Its cognate antigen is unknown. Method: immunoSEQ multiplex PCR; TCRdb's copy keeps in-frame clones and lacks some. The sample holds 150,000 to 200,000 clones, 75% to 90% seen once. V usage is TRBV5-1 and J usage is TRBJ2-3; TRBD2 matches at 8 bases. Sequencing input: PBMCs. The source is a man aged 18 to 29 in good health and CMV-seropositive. The CDR3 coding sequence is TGCGCCAGCAGCTTGGAGGCTAGCGGGCCATATACGCAGTATTTT. Residues: CASSLEASGPYTQYF. The whole variable domain, remainder taken from reference TRBV5-1 and TRBJ2-3, is KAGVTQTPRYLIKTRGQQVTLSCSPISGHRSVSWYQQTPGQGLQFLFEYFSETQRNKGNFPGRFSGRQFSNSRSEMNVSTLELGDSALYLCASSLEASGPYTQYFGPGTRLTVL.